This section outlines one T cell receptor (beta chain) sequence together with its context. What it binds is unknown. Peripheral blood samples of 9 to 10 milliliters were drawn from each donor. This record belongs to a study of blood T cells in healthy people across ages. The V and J ends lost 5 bases and 0 bases respectively, with 14 bases between them. The CDR3 is 17 residues long. CDR1 is SGHVS and CDR2 is FNYEAQ in the germline V gene. With a J-beta primer mix and a sample-barcoded 5' primer, a second PCR ran about 7 to 12 cycles. TCRdb redid the calling of the 5' RACE reads with MiXCR, one entry per CDR3 protein. The repertoire consists of some 1.8 million distinct CDR3 sequences, with 39% occurring once and the leading ten covering around 23%. General observations from the study: Higher naive T cell percentage went strongly together with higher TCR beta diversity.

The clonotype comes from a human donor in good health. V and J are TRBV7-6 and TRBJ2-6; D uncertain. What was sequenced was blood. This chain's CDR3 is CASSPVPDISGANVLTF. CDR3 DNA: TGTGCCAGCAGCCCGGTACCAGACATCTCTGGGGCCAACGTCCTGACTTTC.